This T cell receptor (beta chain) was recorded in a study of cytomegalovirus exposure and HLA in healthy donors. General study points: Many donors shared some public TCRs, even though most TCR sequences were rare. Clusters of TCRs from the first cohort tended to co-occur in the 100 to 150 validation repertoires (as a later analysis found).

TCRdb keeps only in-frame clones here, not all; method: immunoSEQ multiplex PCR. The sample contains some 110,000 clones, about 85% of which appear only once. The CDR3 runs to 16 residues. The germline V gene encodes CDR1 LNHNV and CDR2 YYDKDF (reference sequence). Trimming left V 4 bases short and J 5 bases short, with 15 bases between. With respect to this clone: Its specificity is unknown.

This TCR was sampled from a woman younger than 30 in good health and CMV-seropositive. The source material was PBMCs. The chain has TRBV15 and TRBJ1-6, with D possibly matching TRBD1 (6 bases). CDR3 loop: CATSIRGGRDNSPLHF. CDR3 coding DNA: TGTGCCACCAGCATAAGAGGGGGACGGGATAATTCACCCCTCCACTTT.